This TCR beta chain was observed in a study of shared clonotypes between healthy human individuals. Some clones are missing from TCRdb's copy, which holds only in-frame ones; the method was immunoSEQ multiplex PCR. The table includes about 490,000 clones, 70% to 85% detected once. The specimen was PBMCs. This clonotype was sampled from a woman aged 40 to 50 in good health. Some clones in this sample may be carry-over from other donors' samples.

The CDR3 DNA is TGTGCCATCGGTCCAGGAACAAGCACAGATACGCAGTATTTT. This codes for CAIGPGTSTDTQYF. The V and J genes are TRBV10-3 and TRBJ2-3, with D unclear. This CDR3 has 14 amino acids. Germline V gene sequence: CDR1 ENHRY, CDR2 SYGVKD. The V and J ends lost 8 bases and 0 bases respectively, with 12 bases between them.